The next 10 T cell receptor beta chains were all read from a single sample in a study of control samples from healthy donors and cancer patients. This table comes from immunoSEQ multiplex PCR, and its TCRdb copy is limited to in-frame clones, with some not included. The table includes fewer than 150,000 clones, approximately 90% detected once. Sequencing used blood. The receptors derive from a man younger than 35 in good health.

The chain carries TRBV30 and TRBJ2-7, with TRBD1 matching over 9 bases. This CDR3 is 14 amino acids long. The J segment lost 2 bases and the V segment lost 3 bases, leaving 5 bases of the junction unmatched. Germline CDR1 is GTSNPN and CDR2 is SVGIG (reference sequence). The CDR3 nucleotides read TGTGCCTGGAGGAGGACAGGGGCTACCTACGAGCAGTACTTC. Translation: CAWRRTGATYEQYF.

This clone was counted only a few times. This rearrangement joins TRBV5-5 to TRBJ1-1; D is uncertain. CDR1 is SGHKS, CDR2 YYEKEE, per germline (reference sequence). V shed 3 bases and J shed 4 bases, with 10 bases lying between them. The CDR3 sequence is 13 residues long. CDR3 sequence: CASSSAEATEAFF. The CDR3 nucleotides are TGTGCCAGCAGCTCCGCCGAGGCCACTGAAGCTTTCTTT.

The rearrangement uses TRBV19 and TRBJ2-7, with D unresolved. This CDR3 is 13 amino acids long. Germline loops: CDR1 LNHDA, CDR2 SQIVND (reference sequence). V was pared by 5 bases and J by 2 bases, with 10 bases between. Here the CDR3 reads CASSVGYAYEQYF. In DNA form, the CDR3 reads TGTGCCAGTAGTGTCGGGTACGCCTACGAGCAGTACTTC.

The chain employs TRBV27 and TRBJ1-2; the D gene is possibly TRBD1 (6 bases). The CDR3 totals 15 residues. From germline, CDR1 is MNHEY and CDR2 SMNVEV (reference sequence). Trimming pared 4 bases from V and 5 bases from J, leaving 17 bases between. This chain's CDR3 is CASSSQSGTKYGYTF. Written as DNA, the CDR3 is TGTGCCAGCAGTTCGCAATCCGGGACAAAGTATGGCTACACCTTC.

This chain uses TRBV5-4 with TRBJ1-2, with D maybe TRBD1 (5 bases). There are 15 residues in the CDR3. Germline values: CDR1 SGHNT, CDR2 YYREEE (reference sequence). V gave up 1 base and J gave up 8 bases, with 18 bases separating them. The CDR3 here is CASSLPPTGTYGYTF. The CDR3 nucleotides read TGTGCCAGCAGCTTGCCCCCAACCGGGACGTACGGCTACACCTTC.

The chain has TRBV4-1 and TRBJ2-1; 8 nucleotides align to TRBD2. This CDR3 is 17 amino acids long. Trimming cost V 4 bases and J 7 bases; bases outside gene matches: 15. The germline V gene encodes CDR1 MGHRA and CDR2 YSYEKL. The CDR3 DNA is TGCGCCAGCAGCCTGAGACTAGCGTCGTTGAGTAGGAATGAGCAGTTCTTC. Amino acids: CASSLRLASLSRNEQFF.

The sample holds one count of this clone. The chain combines TRBV3-1 (or the pseudogene TRBV3-2) with TRBJ2-2; D might be TRBD1 or TRBD2, each matching 5 bases. The CDR3 spans 14 residues. CDR1 is LGHDT, CDR2 YNNKEL, per germline (reference sequence). V gave up 8 bases and J gave up 0 bases, with 10 bases separating them. CDR3 sequence reads: CASRRGANTGELFF. CDR3 in DNA: TGTGCCAGCCGGAGAGGGGCGAACACCGGGGAGCTGTTTTTT.

The CDR3 DNA follows: TGCAGTGCTAGTTCCGGCCATCTTGGACAGGACTATTCCTCGAACACCGGGGAGCTGTTTTTT. It specifies CSASSGHLGQDYSSNTGELFF. The rearrangement uses TRBV20-1 and TRBJ2-2; TRBD1 is a possible D gene (7 bases). CDR3 length: 21 amino acids. Germline lookup yields CDR1 DFQATT and CDR2 SNEGSKA (reference sequence). V was pared by 3 bases and J by 0 bases, with 29 bases between.

This chain joins TRBV29-1 and TRBJ2-3; D is ambiguous. CDR1 is SQVTM, CDR2 ANQGSEA, per germline. Trimming took off 5 bases at V and 1 base at J, with 7 bases between the two ends. The CDR3 has 12 residues. The CDR3 loop is CSVSVRTDTQYF. The CDR3 DNA is TGCAGCGTTTCGGTCCGCACAGATACGCAGTATTTT.

The V gene is TRBV7-9, the J gene TRBJ1-4, with no clear D. The CDR3 contains 13 residues. Germline CDR1 is SEHNR and CDR2 is FQNEAQ (reference sequence). V was cut by 1 base and J by 11 bases, with 11 bases left in between. The CDR3 reads CASSLELGNKLFF. CDR3 DNA: TGTGCCAGCAGCTTAGAATTGGGGAATAAACTGTTTTTT.